This T cell receptor beta chain was captured in a study of T cells in localized non-small cell lung cancer. Study results and limitations: Elevated blood T cell density was associated with longer overall survival. A median approximately 61 of the top 100 tumor clones appeared in adjacent lung. Uninvolved neighboring lung showed the greatest T cell clonality, exceeding tumor.

Only in-frame clones appear in the TCRdb table, and some are missing; sequencing was by immunoSEQ multiplex PCR. This sample has 3,500 to 4,500 clones, with more than 20% found just once. As for this clone: Antigen specificity is unknown.

The CDR3 is 16 residues long. After removal of 3 bases from V and 3 bases from J, the junction contained 4 bases not matched to a gene. Per the germline V gene, CDR1 is SGHNT and CDR2 is YENEEA. The chain has TRBV11-3 and TRBJ2-2, with TRBD1 matching over 10 bases. This receptor was obtained from a female donor aged 60 or older with stage I lung adenocarcinoma. The sequenced sample was lung tumor tissue, obtained before any cancer treatment. CDR3 DNA: TGTGCCAGCAGCTTCGACAGGGGGCTTGACACCGGGGAGCTGTTTTTT. Amino acid sequence: CASSFDRGLDTGELFF.